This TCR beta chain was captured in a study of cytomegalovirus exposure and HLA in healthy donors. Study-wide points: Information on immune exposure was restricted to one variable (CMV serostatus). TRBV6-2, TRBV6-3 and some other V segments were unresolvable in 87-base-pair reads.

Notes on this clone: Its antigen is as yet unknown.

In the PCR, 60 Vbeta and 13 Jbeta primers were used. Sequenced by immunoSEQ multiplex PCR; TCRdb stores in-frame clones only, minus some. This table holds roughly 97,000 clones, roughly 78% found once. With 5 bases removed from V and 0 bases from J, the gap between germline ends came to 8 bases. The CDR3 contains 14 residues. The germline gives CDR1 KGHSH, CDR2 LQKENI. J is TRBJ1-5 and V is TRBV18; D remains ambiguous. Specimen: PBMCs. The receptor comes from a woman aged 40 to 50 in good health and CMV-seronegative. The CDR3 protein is CASSDGNSNQPQHF. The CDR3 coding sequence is TGTGCCAGCTCAGACGGGAATAGCAATCAGCCCCAGCATTTT. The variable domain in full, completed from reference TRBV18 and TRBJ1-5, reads NAGVMQNPRHLVRRRGQEARLRCSPMKGHSHVYWYRQLPEEGLKFMVYLQKENIIDESGMPKERFSAEFPKEGPSILRIQQVVRGDSAAYFCASSDGNSNQPQHFGDGTRLSIL.